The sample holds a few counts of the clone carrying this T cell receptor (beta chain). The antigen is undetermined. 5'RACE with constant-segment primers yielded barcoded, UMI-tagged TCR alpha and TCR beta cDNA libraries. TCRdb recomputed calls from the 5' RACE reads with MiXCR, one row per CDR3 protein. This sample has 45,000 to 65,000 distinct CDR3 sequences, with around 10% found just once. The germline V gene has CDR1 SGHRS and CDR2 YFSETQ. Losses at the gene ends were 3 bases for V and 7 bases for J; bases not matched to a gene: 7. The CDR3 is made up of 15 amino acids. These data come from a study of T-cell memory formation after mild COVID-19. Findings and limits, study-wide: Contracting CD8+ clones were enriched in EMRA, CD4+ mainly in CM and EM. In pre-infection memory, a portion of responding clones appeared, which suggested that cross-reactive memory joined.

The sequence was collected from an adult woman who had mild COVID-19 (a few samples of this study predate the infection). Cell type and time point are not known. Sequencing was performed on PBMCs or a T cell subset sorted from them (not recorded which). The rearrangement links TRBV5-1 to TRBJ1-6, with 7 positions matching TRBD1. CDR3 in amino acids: CASSWGTAINSPLHF. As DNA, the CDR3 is TGCGCCAGCAGCTGGGGGACAGCCATAAATTCACCCCTCCACTTT. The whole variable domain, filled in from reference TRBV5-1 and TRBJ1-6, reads KAGVTQTPRYLIKTRGQQVTLSCSPISGHRSVSWYQQTPGQGLQFLFEYFSETQRNKGNFPGRFSGRQFSNSRSEMNVSTLELGDSALYLCASSWGTAINSPLHFGNGTRLTVT.